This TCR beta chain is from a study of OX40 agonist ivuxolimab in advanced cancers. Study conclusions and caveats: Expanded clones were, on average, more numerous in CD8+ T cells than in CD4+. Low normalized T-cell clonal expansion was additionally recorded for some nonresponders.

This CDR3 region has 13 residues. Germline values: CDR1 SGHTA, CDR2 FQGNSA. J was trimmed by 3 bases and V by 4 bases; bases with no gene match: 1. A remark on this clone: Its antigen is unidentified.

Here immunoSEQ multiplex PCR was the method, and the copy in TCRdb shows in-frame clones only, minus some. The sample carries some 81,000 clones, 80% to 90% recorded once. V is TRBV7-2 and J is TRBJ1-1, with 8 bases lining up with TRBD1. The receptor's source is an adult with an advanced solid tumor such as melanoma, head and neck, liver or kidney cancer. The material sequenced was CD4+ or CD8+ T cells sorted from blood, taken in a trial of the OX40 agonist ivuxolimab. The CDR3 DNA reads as TGTGCCAGCAGCTCACAGGGGGACACTGAAGCTTTCTTT. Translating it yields CASSSQGDTEAFF. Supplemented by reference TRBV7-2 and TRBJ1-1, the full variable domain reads GAGVSQSPSNKVTEKGKDVELRCDPISGHTALYWYRQSLGQGLEFLIYFQGNSAPDKSGLPSDRFSAERTGGSVSTLTIQRTQQEDSAVYLCASSSQGDTEAFFGQGTRLTVV.